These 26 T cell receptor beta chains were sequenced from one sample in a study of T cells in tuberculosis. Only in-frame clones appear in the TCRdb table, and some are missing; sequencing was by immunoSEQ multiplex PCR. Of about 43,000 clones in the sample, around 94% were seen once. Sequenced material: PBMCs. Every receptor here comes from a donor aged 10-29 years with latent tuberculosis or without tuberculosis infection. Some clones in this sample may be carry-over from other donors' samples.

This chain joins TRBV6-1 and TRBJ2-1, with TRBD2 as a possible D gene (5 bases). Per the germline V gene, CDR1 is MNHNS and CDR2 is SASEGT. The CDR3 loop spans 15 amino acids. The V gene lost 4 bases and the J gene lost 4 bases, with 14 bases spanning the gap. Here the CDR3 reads CASSVSSGTYNEQFF. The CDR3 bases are TGTGCCAGCAGTGTGTCCAGCGGCACTTACAATGAGCAGTTCTTC.

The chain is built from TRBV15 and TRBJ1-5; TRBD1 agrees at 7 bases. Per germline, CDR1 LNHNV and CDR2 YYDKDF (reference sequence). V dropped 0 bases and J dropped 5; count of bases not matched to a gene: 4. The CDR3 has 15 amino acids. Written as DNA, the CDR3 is TGTGCCACCAGCAGAGACGACAGGGACGATCAGCCCCAGCATTTT. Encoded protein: CATSRDDRDDQPQHF.

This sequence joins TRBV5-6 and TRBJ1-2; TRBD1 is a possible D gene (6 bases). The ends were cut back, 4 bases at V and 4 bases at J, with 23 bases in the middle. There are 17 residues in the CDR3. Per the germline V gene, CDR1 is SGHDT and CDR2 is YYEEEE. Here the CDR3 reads CASSGTPTGIGGYGYTF. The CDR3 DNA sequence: TGTGCCAGCAGCGGTACCCCTACAGGGATCGGAGGCTATGGCTACACCTTC.

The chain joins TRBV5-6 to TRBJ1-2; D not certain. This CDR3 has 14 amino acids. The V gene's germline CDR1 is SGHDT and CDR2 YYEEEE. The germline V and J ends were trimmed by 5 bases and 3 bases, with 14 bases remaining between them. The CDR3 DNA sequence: TGTGCCAGCAGTAGGGAGCGTTTAGACTATGGCTACACCTTC. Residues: CASSRERLDYGYTF.

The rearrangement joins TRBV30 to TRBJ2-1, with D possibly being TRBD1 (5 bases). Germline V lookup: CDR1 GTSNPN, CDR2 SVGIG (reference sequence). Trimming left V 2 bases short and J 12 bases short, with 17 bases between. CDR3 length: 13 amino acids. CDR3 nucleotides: TGTGCCTGGAGTATCCAGGGCTCCCCAGGGCAGTTCTTC. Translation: CAWSIQGSPGQFF.

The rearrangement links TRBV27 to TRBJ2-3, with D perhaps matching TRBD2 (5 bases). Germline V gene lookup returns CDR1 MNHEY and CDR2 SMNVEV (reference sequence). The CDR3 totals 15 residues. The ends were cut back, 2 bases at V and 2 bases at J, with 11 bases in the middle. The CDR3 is CASSLVGVYTDTQYF. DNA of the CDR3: TGTGCCAGCAGTTTAGTCGGGGTTTACACAGATACGCAGTATTTT.

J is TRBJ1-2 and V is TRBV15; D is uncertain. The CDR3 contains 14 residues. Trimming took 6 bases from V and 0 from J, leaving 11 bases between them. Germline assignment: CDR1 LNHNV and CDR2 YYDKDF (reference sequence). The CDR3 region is CATSRTPANYGYTF. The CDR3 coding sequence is TGTGCCACCAGTAGGACTCCAGCTAACTATGGCTACACCTTC.

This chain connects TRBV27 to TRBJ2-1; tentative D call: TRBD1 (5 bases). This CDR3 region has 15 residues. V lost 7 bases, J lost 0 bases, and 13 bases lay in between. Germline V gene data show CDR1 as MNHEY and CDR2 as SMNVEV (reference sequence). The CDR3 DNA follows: TGTGCCAGCAAGGGGATGCGAAGCTCCTACAATGAGCAGTTCTTC. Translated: CASKGMRSSYNEQFF.

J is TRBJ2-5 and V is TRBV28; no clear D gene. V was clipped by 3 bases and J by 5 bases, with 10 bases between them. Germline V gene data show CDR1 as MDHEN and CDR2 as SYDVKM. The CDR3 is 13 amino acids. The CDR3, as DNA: TGTGCCAGCAGTTTTGAACCGGTGGAGACCCAGTACTTC. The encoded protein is CASSFEPVETQYF.

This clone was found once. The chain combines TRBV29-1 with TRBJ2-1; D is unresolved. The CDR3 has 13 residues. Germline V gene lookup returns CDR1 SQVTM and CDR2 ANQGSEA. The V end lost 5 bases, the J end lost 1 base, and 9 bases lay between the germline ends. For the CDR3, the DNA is TGCAGCGTTTGTACTATTTCCTACAATGAGCAGTTCTTC. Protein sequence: CSVCTISYNEQFF.

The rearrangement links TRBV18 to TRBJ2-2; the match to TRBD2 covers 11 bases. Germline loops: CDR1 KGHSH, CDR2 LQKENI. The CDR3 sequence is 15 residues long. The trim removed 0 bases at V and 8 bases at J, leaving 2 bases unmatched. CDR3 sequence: CASSPPLAGGGELFF. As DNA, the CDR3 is TGTGCCAGCTCACCACCGCTAGCGGGAGGAGGGGAGCTGTTTTTT. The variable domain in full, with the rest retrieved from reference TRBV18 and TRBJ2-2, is NAGVMQNPRHLVRRRGQEARLRCSPMKGHSHVYWYRQLPEEGLKFMVYLQKENIIDESGMPKERFSAEFPKEGPSILRIQQVVRGDSAAYFCASSPPLAGGGELFFGEGSRLTVL.

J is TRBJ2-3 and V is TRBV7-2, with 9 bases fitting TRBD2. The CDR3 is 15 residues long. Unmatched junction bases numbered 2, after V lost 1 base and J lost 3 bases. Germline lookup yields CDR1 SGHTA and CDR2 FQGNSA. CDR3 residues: CASSLDSGRTDTQYF. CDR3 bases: TGTGCCAGCAGCTTAGATAGCGGGAGAACAGATACGCAGTATTTT.

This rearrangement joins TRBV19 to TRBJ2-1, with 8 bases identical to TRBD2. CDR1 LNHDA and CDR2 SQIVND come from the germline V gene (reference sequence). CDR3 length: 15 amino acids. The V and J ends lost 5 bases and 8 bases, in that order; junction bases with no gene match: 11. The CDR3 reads CASSFREGLEYEQFF. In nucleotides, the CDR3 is TGTGCCAGTAGTTTTCGGGAGGGCCTGGAGTATGAGCAGTTCTTC.

The CDR3 bases are TGCAGTGTTGGCAGCACAGATACGCAGTATTTT. Translated, it gives CSVGSTDTQYF. The rearrangement uses TRBV20-1 and TRBJ2-3; D ambiguous. CDR1 DFQATT and CDR2 SNEGSKA come from the germline V gene (reference sequence). Trimming took off 7 bases at V and 0 bases at J, with 5 bases between the two ends. The CDR3 extends over 11 amino acids.

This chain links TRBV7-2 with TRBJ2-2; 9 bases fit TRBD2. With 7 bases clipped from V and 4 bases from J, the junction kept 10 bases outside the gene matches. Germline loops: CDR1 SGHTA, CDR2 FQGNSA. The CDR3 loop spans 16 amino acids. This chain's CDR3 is CASKQASGMGTGELFF. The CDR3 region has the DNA TGTGCCAGCAAACAGGCTAGCGGGATGGGCACCGGGGAGCTGTTTTTT. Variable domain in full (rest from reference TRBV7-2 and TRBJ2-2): GAGVSQSPSNKVTEKGKDVELRCDPISGHTALYWYRQSLGQGLEFLIYFQGNSAPDKSGLPSDRFSAERTGGSVSTLTIQRTQQEDSAVYLCASKQASGMGTGELFFGEGSRLTVL.

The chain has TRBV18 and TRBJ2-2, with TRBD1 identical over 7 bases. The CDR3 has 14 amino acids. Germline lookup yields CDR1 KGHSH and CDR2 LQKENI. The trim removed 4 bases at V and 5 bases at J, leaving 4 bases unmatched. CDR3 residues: CASSRTGNTGELFF. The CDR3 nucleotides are TGTGCCAGCTCACGGACAGGAAATACCGGGGAGCTGTTTTTT.

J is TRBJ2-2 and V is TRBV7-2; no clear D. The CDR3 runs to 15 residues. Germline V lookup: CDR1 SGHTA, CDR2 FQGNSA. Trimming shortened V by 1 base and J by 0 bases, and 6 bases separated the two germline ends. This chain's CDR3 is CASSLGAPNTGELFF. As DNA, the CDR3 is TGTGCCAGCAGCTTAGGAGCACCGAACACCGGGGAGCTGTTTTTT. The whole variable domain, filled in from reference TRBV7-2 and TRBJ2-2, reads GAGVSQSPSNKVTEKGKDVELRCDPISGHTALYWYRQSLGQGLEFLIYFQGNSAPDKSGLPSDRFSAERTGGSVSTLTIQRTQQEDSAVYLCASSLGAPNTGELFFGEGSRLTVL.

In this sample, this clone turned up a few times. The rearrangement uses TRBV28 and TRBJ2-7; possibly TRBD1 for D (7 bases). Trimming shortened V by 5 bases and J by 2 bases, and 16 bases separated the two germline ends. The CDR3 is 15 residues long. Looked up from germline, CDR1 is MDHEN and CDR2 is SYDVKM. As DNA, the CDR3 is TGTGCCAGCAGTCCTCAGGGGGAGGAGGCCTACGAGCAGTACTTC. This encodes CASSPQGEEAYEQYF.

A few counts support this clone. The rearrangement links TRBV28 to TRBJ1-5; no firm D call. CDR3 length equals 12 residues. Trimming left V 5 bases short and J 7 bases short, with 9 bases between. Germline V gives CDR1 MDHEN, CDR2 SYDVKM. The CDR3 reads CASSLLKQPQHF. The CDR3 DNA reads TGTGCCAGCAGTCTTCTAAAGCAGCCCCAGCATTTT.

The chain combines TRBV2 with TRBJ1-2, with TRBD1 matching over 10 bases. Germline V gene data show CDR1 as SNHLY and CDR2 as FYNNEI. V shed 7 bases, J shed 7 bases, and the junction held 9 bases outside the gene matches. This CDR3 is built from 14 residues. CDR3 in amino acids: CASIRQGAPGGYTF. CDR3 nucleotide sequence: TGTGCCAGCATACGACAGGGGGCTCCGGGTGGCTACACCTTC.

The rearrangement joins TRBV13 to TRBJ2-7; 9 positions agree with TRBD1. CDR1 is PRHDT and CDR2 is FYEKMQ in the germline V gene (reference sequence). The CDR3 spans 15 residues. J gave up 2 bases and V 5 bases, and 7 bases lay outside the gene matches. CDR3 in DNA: TGTGCCAGCAGCCCAACAGGGGGCATCACCTACGAGCAGTACTTC. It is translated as CASSPTGGITYEQYF.

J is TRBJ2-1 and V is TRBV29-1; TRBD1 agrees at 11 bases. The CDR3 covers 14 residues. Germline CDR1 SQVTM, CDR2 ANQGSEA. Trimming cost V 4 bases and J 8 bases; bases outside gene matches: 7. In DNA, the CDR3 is TGCAGCGTTGTGGGGGGACAGGGGGGGGATGAGCAGTTCTTC. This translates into CSVVGGQGGDEQFF.

CDR3: CASGSGRVDEQFF. Here the CDR3 DNA reads TGTGCCAGCGGTAGCGGGAGGGTCGATGAGCAGTTCTTC. V usage is TRBV19 and J usage is TRBJ2-1; 11 bases fit TRBD2. The CDR3 length is 13 residues. J gave up 8 bases and V 9 bases, and 6 bases lay outside the gene matches. The germline V gene encodes CDR1 LNHDA and CDR2 SQIVND (reference sequence).

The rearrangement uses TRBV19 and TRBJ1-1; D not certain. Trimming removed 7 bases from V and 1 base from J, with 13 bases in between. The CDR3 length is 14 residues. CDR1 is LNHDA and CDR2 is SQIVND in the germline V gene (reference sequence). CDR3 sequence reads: CASIQVRTNTEAFF. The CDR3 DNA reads TGTGCCAGTATCCAGGTCAGAACGAACACTGAAGCTTTCTTT. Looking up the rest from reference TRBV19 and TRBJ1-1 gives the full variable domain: DGGITQSPKYLFRKEGQNVTLSCEQNLNHDAMYWYRQDPGQGLRLIYYSQIVNDFQKGDIAEGYSVSREKKESFPLTVTSAQKNPTAFYLCASIQVRTNTEAFFGQGTRLTVV.

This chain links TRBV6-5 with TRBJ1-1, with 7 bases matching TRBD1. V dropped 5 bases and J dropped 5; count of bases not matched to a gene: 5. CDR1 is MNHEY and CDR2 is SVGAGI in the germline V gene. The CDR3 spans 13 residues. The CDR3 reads CASSATGETEAFF. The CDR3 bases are TGTGCCAGCAGTGCCACAGGGGAGACTGAAGCTTTCTTT.

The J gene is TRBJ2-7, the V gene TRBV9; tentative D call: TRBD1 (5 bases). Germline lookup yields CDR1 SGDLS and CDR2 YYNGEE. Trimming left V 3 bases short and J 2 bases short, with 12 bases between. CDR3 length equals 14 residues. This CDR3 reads CASSGQSRAYEQYF. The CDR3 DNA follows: TGTGCCAGCAGCGGACAGTCTCGGGCCTACGAGCAGTACTTC.